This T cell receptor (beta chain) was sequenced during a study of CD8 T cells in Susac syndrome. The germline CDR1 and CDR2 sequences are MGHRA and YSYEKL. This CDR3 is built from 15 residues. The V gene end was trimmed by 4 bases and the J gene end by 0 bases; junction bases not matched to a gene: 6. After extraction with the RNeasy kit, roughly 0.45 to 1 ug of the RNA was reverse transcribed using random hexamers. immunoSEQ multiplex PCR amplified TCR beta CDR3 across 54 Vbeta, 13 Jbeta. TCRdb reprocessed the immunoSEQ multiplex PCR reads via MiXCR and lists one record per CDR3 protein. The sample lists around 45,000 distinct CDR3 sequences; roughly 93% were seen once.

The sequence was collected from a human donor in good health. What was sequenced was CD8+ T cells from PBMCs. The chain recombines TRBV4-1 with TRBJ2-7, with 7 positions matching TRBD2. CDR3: CASSLTSTSSYEQYF. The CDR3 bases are TGCGCCAGCAGCCTGACTAGCACCAGCTCCTACGAGCAGTACTTC.